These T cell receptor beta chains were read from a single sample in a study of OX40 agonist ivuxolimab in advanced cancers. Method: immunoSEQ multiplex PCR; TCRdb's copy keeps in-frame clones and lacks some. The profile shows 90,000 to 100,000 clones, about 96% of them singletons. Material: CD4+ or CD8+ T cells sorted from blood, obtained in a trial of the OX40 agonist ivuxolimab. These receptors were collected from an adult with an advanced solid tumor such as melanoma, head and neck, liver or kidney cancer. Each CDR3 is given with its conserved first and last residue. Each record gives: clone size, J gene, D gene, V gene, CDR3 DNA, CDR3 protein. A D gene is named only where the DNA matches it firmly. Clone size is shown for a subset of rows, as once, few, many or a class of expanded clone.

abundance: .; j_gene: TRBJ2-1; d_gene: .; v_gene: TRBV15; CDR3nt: TGTGCCACCAGCAGAGATGGAGGGAATGAGCAGTTCTTC; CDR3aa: CATSRDGGNEQFF
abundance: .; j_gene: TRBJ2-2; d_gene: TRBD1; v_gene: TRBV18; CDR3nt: TGTGCCAGCTCACCACCTTCCAGGGGGCGGGACACCGGGGAGCTGTTTTTT; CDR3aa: CASSPPSRGRDTGELFF
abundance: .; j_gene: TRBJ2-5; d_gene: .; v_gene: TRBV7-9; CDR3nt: TGTGCCAGCAGCATTACTACGGGACAAAGGGGGACCCAGTACTTC; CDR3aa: CASSITTGQRGTQYF
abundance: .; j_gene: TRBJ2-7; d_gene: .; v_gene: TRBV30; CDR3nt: TGTGCGGCGGACCGAGGGCGCTACGAGCAGTACTTC; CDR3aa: CAADRGRYEQYF
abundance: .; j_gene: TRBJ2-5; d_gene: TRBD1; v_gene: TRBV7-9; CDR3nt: TGTGCCAGCAGCAGCCGGGACAGCCTCCAAGAGACCCAGTACTTC; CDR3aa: CASSSRDSLQETQYF
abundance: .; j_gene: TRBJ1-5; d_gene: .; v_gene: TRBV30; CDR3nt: TGTGCCGCCTCGGGAGGGGACCGGGGTCAGCCCCAGCATTTT; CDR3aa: CAASGGDRGQPQHF
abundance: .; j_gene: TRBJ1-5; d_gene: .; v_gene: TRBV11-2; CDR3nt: TGTGCCAGCAGCTTACCAGGGCTTGATCAGCCCCAGCATTTT; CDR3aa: CASSLPGLDQPQHF
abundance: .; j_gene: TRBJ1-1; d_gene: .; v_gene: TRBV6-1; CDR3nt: TGTGCCAGCAGTGAAGCGCACAGTATGAACACTGAAGCTTTCTTT; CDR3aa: CASSEAHSMNTEAFF
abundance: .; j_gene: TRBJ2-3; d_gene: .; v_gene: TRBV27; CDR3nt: TGTGCCAGCAGTTTGCTAAGACCGGACGGGAGCACAGATACGCAGTATTTT; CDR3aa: CASSLLRPDGSTDTQYF
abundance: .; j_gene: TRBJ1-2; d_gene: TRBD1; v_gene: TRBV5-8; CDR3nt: TGTGCCAGCAGCGCAAGCGGACAGGGTCTGGGGTATGGCTACACCTTC; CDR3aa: CASSASGQGLGYGYTF
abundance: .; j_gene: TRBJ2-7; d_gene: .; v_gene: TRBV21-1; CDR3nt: TGTGCCACCTTCCTCCCCCGGAAGCGATATACCTACGAGCAGTACTTC; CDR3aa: CATFLPRKRYTYEQYF
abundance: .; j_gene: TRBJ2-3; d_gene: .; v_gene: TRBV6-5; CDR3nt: TGTGCCAGCGAACCGTATCGGGCTGCGGATACGCAGTATTTT; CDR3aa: CASEPYRAADTQYF
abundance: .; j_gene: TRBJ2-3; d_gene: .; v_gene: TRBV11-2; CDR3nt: TGTGCCAGCAGCGTCGAATGGACAGATACGCAGTATTTT; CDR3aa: CASSVEWTDTQYF
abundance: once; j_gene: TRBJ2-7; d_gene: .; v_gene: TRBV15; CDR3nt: TGTGCCACCAGCCAGACTAGATTCTACGAGCAGTACTTC; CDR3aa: CATSQTRFYEQYF
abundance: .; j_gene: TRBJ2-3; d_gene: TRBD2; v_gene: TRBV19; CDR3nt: TGTGCCAGTAGCTTTAGCGGGGAAGGCACAGATACGCAGTATTTT; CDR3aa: CASSFSGEGTDTQYF
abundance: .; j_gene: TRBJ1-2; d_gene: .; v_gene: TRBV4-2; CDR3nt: TGTGCCAGCAGCCAAGCGGACACGGATTACTTCTATGGCTACACCTTC; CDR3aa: CASSQADTDYFYGYTF
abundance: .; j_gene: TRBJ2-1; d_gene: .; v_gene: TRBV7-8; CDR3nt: TGTGCCAGCAGCTTAGCTAGCTACAATGAGCAGTTCTTC; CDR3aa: CASSLASYNEQFF
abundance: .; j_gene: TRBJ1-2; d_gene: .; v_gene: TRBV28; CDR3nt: TGTGCCAGCAGCCCGGGGGCCTATGGCTACACCTTC; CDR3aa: CASSPGAYGYTF
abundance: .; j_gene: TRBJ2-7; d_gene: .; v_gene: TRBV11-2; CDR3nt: TGTGCCAGCAGCCCCGGGAGTTCTGGGGAGCAGTACTTC; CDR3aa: CASSPGSSGEQYF
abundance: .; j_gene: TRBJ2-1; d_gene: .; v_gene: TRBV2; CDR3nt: TGTGCCAGCAGTGGGGGGGCCAGCCCCAATGAGCAGTTCTTC; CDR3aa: CASSGGASPNEQFF
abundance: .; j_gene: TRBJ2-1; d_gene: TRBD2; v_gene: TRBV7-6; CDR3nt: TGTGCCAGCAGCTTAGTGTCGGGGGGGCAGTTCTTC; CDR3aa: CASSLVSGGQFF
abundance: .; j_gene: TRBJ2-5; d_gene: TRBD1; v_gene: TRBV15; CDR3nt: TGTGCCACCAGCAGACAGGGGGATCTCCTCCGAGAGACCCAGTACTTC; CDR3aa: CATSRQGDLLRETQYF
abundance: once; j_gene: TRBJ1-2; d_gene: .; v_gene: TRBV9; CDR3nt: TGTGCCAGCAGCGCACCTGTGACGCACTATGGCTACACCTTC; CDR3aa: CASSAPVTHYGYTF
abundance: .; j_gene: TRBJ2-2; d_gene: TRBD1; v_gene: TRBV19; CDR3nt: TGTGCCAGTAGTCCCAAAGGGACAGGGTGGACCGGGGAGCTGTTTTTT; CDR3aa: CASSPKGTGWTGELFF
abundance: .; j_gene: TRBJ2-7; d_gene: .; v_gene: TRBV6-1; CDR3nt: TGTGCCAGCAGTGACGAGGGCTACGAGCAGTACTTC; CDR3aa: CASSDEGYEQYF
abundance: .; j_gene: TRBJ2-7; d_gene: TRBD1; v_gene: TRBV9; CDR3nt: TGTGCCAGCAGCCCGTCGGGACAGGGCAACGAGCAGTACTTC; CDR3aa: CASSPSGQGNEQYF
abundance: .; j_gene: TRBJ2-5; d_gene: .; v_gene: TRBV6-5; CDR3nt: TGTGCCAGCAGTTACCCGGGACTAGAGACCCAGTACTTC; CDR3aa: CASSYPGLETQYF
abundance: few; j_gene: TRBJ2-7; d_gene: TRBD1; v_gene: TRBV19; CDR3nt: TGTGCCAGTAGTCCCTCAGGGGGCTACGAGCAGTACTTC; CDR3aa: CASSPSGGYEQYF